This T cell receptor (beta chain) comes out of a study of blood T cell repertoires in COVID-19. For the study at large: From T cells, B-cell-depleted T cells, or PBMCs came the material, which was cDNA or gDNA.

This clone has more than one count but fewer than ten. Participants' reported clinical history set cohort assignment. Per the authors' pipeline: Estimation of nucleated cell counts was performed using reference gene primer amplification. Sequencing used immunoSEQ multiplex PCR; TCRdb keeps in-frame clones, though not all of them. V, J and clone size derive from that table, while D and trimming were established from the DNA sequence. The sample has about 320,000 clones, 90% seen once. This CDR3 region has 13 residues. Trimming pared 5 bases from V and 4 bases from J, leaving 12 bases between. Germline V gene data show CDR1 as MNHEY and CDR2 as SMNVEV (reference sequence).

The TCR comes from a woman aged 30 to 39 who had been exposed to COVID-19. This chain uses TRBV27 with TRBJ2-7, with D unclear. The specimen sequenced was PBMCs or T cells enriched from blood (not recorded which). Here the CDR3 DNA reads TGTGCCAGCAGTAAACGGTACGAGTACGAGCAGTACTTC. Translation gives CASSKRYEYEQYF.